Listed below are T cell receptor beta chains from one sample, sequenced in a study of T cell responses to AZD1222 COVID-19 vaccine. Generated by immunoSEQ multiplex PCR, the TCRdb table keeps only in-frame clones and is missing some. Among some 150,000 clones listed, approximately 90% were seen once. Source: peripheral blood, taken 28 days after the second AZD1222 dose. The receptors were gathered from an adult who received the AZD1222 COVID-19 vaccine. The CDR3 runs from the conserved cysteine through the conserved F or W. D genes are given only for firm matches. Size is omitted from some rows. Given values are once, few, many or a class for expanded clones.

D	size	V	J	DNA	CDR3
-	-	TRBV5-5	TRBJ1-5	TGTGCCAGCAGCGCCTCCGAAAGGGTACGCAATCAGCCCCAGCATTTT	CASSASERVRNQPQHF
TRBD2	-	TRBV18	TRBJ2-7	TGTGCCAGCTCACCGGAGGCGGGGGGTTCCTACGAGCAGTACTTC	CASSPEAGGSYEQYF
TRBD2	-	TRBV7-9	TRBJ2-1	TGTGCCAGCAGCGAGGGACTAGCGGACTACAATGAGCAGTTCTTC	CASSEGLADYNEQFF
TRBD2	-	TRBV2	TRBJ2-1	TGTGCCAGCAGTGATAGGAGACTAGCGGGAGGAAATGAGCAGTTCTTC	CASSDRRLAGGNEQFF
TRBD2	few	TRBV5-1	TRBJ2-7	TGCGCCAGCAGCTTAGCGGGAGCTTATTCCGAGCAGTACTTC	CASSLAGAYSEQYF
-	-	TRBV10-3	TRBJ2-7	TGTGCCATCAGTGAGTTGAGTTCCTCCTACGAGCAGTACTTC	CAISELSSSYEQYF
-	-	TRBV2	TRBJ1-2	TGTGCCAGCAGCAGAACAGACTTGCGGACCTATGGCTACACCTTC	CASSRTDLRTYGYTF
-	-	TRBV30	TRBJ1-1	TGTGCCTGGATGCTATACGCCCTTCCTATGAACACTGAAGCTTTCTTT	CAWMLYALPMNTEAFF
-	-	TRBV30	TRBJ2-7	TGTGCCTGGAGTGGGCAGGGAGGTACCTACGAGCAGTACTTC	CAWSGQGGTYEQYF
TRBD1	-	TRBV7-2	TRBJ1-4	TGTGCCAGCAGCCCCGGGACAGGGACTGAAAAACTGTTTTTT	CASSPGTGTEKLFF
TRBD2	-	TRBV5-1	TRBJ2-1	TGCGCCAGCAGCAGGGACCCAAGGGGAGGGTCCGACTACAATGAGCAGTTCTTC	CASSRDPRGGSDYNEQFF
TRBD1	-	TRBV7-2	TRBJ2-2	TGTGCCAGCAGCTTGGACAGGGTCCTCGTAAACACCGGGGAGCTGTTTTTT	CASSLDRVLVNTGELFF
-	-	TRBV6-2/TRBV6-3	TRBJ1-4	TGTGCCAGCAGCCCCGGACACCGTAATGAAAAACTGTTTTTT	CASSPGHRNEKLFF
-	-	TRBV11-2	TRBJ2-1	TGTGCCAGCAGCCGAGTGGGAGTCGGGCCTAATGAGCAGTTCTTC	CASSRVGVGPNEQFF
-	-	TRBV5-6	TRBJ1-6	TGTGCCAGCAGACAGGGAATTTTTTCATCACCCCTCCACTTT	CASRQGIFSSPLHF
-	-	TRBV19	TRBJ1-2	TGTGCCAGTAGTCCGCAGGGCGGGTATGGCTACACCTTC	CASSPQGGYGYTF
TRBD1	-	TRBV12-3/TRBV12-4	TRBJ2-7	TGTGCCAGCAGGCAGACAGGGGAGCAGTACTTC	CASRQTGEQYF
-	-	TRBV12-5	TRBJ2-2	TGTGCTAGTGGTTTGACCCCCGTCGGGGGGCGCGGTGGTCCCGGGGAGCTGTTTTTT	CASGLTPVGGRGGPGELFF
TRBD2	-	TRBV7-9	TRBJ2-3	TGTGCCAGCAGCTTAAGTAGCGGGGCGGCAGATACGCAGTATTTT	CASSLSSGAADTQYF
-	-	TRBV9	TRBJ2-1	TGTGCCAGCAGCGTATTGAGCGGCTCCTACAATGAGCAGTTCTTC	CASSVLSGSYNEQFF
TRBD1	-	TRBV5-1	TRBJ2-5	TGCGCCAGCAGCTTTGGGACAGAGGGAGAGACCCAGTACTTC	CASSFGTEGETQYF
-	-	TRBV30	TRBJ1-6	TGTGCCTGGAGTTGGGGAGGCGGTGGTTCACCCCTCCACTTT	CAWSWGGGGSPLHF
TRBD2	few	TRBV9	TRBJ2-3	TGTGCCAGCAGCGGCCACACTAGCGGGAGGGCCTTGAGGGCTAAAGATACGCAGTATTTT	CASSGHTSGRALRAKDTQYF
-	-	TRBV4-1	TRBJ2-7	TGCGCCAGCAGCCAAGGAACGTCCTACGAGCAGTACTTC	CASSQGTSYEQYF
-	few	TRBV19	TRBJ1-1	TGTGCCAGTAGAAAGAGGGACCGCTTGGCCCCTGAAGCTTTCTTT	CASRKRDRLAPEAFF
-	-	TRBV6-5	TRBJ2-2	TGTGCCAGCAGTTACGGCCCCCTTCCGAACACCGGGGAGCTGTTTTTT	CASSYGPLPNTGELFF
TRBD1	-	TRBV6-4	TRBJ2-5	TGTGCCAGCAACGATGGGCAGGGGGACCAAGAGACCCAGTACTTC	CASNDGQGDQETQYF
-	-	TRBV3-1/TRBV3-2	TRBJ2-3	TGTGCCAGCAGCCAAGGAGGTCTTACGCAGTATTTT	CASSQGGLTQYF
-	-	TRBV6-5	TRBJ1-2	TGTGCCAGCAGTTCCCGGACAGCTTACTATGGCTACACCTTC	CASSSRTAYYGYTF
-	-	TRBV30	TRBJ1-6	TGTGCCTGGAGTCGAGTCGGGAATTCACCCCTCCACTTT	CAWSRVGNSPLHF
-	-	TRBV20-1	TRBJ2-1	TGCAGTGTGCTACATGCTTACCAGTTCTTC	CSVLHAYQFF
-	few	TRBV11-2	TRBJ1-3	TGTGCCAGCAGCTTAGGACGGGGACTCTCTGGAAACACCATATATTTT	CASSLGRGLSGNTIYF
TRBD1	few	TRBV6-5	TRBJ1-6	TGTGCCAGCACCACTTACAGGGGGTCACCCCTCCACTTT	CASTTYRGSPLHF
-	-	TRBV19	TRBJ1-2	TGTGCCAGTAGCCCGGGACACAACTATGGCTACACCTTC	CASSPGHNYGYTF
-	-	TRBV2	TRBJ2-7	TGTGCCAGCAGTGTCCAACGGGACTTTCCTAGCTCCTACGAGCAGTACTTC	CASSVQRDFPSSYEQYF
-	-	TRBV4-2	TRBJ1-1	TGTGCCAGCAGCCTTTATCAGGGCCCGAACACTGAAGCTTTCTTT	CASSLYQGPNTEAFF
-	-	TRBV9	TRBJ2-2	TGTGCCAGCAGCGTTTCCCACCCCAGACTGGGGGTGGGCACCGGGGAGCTGTTTTTT	CASSVSHPRLGVGTGELFF
-	-	TRBV18	TRBJ1-6	TGTGCCAGCTCACCATCGCAGGGACTTAATTCACCCCTCCACTTT	CASSPSQGLNSPLHF
TRBD1	-	TRBV6-5	TRBJ1-2	TGTGCCAGCAGTTTCCGACAGGGAGGCTATGGCTACACCTTC	CASSFRQGGYGYTF
-	-	TRBV27	TRBJ2-3	TGTGCCACCAGCGTGGTGAGCACAGATACGCAGTATTTT	CATSVVSTDTQYF
-	-	TRBV12-3/TRBV12-4	TRBJ1-5	TGTGCCAGCAGCCTTACGAGGGACCAGCCCCAGCATTTT	CASSLTRDQPQHF